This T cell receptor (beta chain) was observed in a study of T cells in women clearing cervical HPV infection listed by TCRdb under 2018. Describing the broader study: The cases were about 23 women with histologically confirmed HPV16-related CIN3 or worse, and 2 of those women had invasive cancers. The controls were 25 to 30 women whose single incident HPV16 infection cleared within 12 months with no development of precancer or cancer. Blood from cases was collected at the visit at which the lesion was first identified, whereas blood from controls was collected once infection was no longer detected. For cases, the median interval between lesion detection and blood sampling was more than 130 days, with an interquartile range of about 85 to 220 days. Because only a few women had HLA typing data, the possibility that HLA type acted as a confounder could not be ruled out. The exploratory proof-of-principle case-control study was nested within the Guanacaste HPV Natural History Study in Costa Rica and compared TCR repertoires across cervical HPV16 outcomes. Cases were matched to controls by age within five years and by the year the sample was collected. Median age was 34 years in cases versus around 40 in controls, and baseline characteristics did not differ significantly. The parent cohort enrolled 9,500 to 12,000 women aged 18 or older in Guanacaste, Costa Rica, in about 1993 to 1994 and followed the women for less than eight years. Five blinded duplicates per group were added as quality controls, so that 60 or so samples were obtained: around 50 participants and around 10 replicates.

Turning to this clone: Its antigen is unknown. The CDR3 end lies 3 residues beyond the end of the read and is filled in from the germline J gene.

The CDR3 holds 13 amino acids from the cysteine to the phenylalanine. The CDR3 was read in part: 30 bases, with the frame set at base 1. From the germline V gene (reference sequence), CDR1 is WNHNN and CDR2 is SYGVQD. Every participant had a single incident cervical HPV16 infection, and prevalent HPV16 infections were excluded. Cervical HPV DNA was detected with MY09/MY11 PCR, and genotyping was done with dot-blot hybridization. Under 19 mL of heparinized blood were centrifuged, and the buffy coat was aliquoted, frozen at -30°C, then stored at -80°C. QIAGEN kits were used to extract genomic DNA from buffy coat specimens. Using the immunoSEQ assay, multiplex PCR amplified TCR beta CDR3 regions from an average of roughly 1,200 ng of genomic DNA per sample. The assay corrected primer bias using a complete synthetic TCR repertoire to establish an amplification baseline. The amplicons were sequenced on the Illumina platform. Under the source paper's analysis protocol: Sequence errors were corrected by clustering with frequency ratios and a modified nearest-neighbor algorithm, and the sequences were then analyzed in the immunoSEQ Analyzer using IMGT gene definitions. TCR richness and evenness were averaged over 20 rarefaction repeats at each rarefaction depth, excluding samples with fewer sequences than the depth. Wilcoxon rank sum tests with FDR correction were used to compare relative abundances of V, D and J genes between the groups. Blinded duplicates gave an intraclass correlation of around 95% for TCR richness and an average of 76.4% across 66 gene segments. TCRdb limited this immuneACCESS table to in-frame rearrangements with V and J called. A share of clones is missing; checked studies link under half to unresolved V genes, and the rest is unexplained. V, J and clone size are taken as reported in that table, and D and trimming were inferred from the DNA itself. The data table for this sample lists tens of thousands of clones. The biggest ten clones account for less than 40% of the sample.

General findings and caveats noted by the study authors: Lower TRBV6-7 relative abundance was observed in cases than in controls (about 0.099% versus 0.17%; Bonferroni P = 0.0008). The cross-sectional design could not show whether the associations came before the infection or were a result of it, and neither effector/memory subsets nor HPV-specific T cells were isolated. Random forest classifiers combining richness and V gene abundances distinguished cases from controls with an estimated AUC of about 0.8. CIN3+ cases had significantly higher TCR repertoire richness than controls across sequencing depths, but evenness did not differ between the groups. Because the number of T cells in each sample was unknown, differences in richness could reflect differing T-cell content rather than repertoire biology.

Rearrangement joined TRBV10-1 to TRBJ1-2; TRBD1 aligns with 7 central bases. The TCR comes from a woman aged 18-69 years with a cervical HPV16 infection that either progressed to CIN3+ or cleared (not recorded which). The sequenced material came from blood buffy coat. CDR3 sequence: CASSESTGKGYTF. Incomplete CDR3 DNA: TGCGCCAGCAGTGAGTCGACAGGGAAGGGC.